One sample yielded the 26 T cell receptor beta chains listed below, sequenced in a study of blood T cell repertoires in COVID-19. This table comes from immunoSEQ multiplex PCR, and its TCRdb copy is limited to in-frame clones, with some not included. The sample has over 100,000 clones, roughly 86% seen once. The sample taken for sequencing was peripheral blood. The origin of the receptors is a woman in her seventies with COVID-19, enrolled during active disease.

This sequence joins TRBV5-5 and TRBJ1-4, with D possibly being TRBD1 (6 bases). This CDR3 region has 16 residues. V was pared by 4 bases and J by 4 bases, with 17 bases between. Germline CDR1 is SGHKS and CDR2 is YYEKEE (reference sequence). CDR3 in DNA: TGTGCCAGCAGCCGCCTGGGGGGGCAGAATAATGAAAAACTGTTTTTT. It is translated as CASSRLGGQNNEKLFF.

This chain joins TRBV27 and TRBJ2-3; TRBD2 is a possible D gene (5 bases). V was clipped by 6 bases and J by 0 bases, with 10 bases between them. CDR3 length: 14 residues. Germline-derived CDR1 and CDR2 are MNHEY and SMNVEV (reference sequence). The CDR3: CASRASYSTDTQYF. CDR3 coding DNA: TGTGCCAGCAGAGCTAGCTATAGCACAGATACGCAGTATTTT.

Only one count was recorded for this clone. The CDR3 reads CASSQASLWGVFYNSPLHF. The CDR3 bases are TGTGCCAGCAGCCAAGCTTCTCTTTGGGGGGTTTTCTATAATTCACCCCTCCACTTT. The gene calls are TRBV14 and TRBJ1-6; D is perhaps TRBD1 (5 bases). CDR1 and CDR2 (germline): SGHDN, FVKESK. Trimming stripped 1 base from V and 3 bases from J, with 19 bases between. CDR3 size: 19 residues.

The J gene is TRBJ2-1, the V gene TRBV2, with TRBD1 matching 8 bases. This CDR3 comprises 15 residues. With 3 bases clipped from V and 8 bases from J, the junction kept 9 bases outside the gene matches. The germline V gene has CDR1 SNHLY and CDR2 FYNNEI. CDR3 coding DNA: TGTGCCAGCAGTGACAGGCAGGGGGCGCTTGATGAGCAGTTCTTC. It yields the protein CASSDRQGALDEQFF.

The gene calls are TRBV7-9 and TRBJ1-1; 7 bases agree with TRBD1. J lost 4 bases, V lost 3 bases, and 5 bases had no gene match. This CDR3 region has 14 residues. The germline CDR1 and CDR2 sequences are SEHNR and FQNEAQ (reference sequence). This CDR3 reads CASSFSGGGTEAFF. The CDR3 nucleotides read TGTGCCAGCAGCTTCTCAGGGGGTGGCACTGAAGCTTTCTTT.

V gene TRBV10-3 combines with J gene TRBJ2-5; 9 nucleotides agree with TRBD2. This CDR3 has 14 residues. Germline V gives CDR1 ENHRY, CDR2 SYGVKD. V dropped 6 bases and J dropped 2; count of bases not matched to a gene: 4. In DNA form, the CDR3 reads TGTGCCATCAGAGCGGGGGGCCCACAAGAGACCCAGTACTTC. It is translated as CAIRAGGPQETQYF.

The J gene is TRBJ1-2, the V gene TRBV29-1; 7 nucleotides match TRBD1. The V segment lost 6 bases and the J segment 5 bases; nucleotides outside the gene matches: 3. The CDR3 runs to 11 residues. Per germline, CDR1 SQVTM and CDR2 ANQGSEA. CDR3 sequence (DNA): TGCAGCGTCGGACAGGAGTATGGCTACACCTTC. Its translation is CSVGQEYGYTF.

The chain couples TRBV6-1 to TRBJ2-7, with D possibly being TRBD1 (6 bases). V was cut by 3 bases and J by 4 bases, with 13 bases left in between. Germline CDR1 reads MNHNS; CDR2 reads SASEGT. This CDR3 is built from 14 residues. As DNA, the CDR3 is TGTGCCAGCAGTGAGGGCAGGGGCGGATACGAGCAGTACTTC. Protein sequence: CASSEGRGGYEQYF.

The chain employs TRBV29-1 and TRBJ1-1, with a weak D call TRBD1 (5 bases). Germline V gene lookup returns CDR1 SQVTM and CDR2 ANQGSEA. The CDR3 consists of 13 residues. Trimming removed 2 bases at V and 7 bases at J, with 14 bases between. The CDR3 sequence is CSVEQGSGGEAFF. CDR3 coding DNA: TGCAGCGTTGAACAGGGCTCTGGCGGTGAAGCTTTCTTT.

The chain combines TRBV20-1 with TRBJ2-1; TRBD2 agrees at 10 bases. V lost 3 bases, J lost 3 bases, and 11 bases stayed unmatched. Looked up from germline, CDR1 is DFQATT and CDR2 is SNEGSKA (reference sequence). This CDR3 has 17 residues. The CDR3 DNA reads TGCAGTGCTAGTCCCTCATATCTAGCGGGAGTCTACAATGAGCAGTTCTTC. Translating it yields CSASPSYLAGVYNEQFF.

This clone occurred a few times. The CDR3 protein is CASSGAAVVGYTF. CDR3 bases: TGTGCCAGCAGTGGGGCAGCGGTCGTGGGCTACACCTTC. This chain joins TRBV2 and TRBJ1-2; unclear D gene. Per the germline V gene, CDR1 is SNHLY and CDR2 is FYNNEI. The CDR3 covers 13 residues. The V gene lost 4 bases and the J gene lost 8 bases, with 14 bases spanning the gap.

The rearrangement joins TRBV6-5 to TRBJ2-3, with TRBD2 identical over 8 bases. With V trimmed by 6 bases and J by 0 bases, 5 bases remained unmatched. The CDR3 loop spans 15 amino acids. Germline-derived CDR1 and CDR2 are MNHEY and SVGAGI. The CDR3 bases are TGTGCCAGCAGACTTAGCGGGGCTAGCACAGATACGCAGTATTTT. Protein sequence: CASRLSGASTDTQYF.

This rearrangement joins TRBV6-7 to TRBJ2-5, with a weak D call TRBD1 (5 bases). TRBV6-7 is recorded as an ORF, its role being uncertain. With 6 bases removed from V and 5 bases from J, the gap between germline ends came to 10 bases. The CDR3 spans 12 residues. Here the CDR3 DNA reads TGTGCCAGCAGGGCAGGGTACGAGACCCAGTACTTC. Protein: CASRAGYETQYF.

The DNA of the CDR3 is TGTGCCAGCAGCCTGGAGGAGACCCAGTACTTC. Encoded protein: CASSLEETQYF. The V and J genes are TRBV14 and TRBJ2-5; D is uncertain. The V and J ends lost 4 bases and 5 bases respectively, with 5 bases between them. The CDR3 consists of 11 residues. The germline gives CDR1 SGHDN, CDR2 FVKESK.

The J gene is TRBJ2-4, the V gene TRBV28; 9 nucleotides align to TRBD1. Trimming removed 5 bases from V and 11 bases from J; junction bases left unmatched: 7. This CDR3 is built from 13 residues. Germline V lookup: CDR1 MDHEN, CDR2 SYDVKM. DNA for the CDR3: TGTGCCAGCAGTCCGGGACAGGGAGAAGTTCAGTACTTC. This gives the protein CASSPGQGEVQYF.

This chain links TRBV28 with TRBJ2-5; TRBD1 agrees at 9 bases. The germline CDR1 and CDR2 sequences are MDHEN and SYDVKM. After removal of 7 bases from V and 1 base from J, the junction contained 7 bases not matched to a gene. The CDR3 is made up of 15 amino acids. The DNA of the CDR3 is TGTGCCAGCAACACAGGGGGCGCTGGCCAAGAGACCCAGTACTTC. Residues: CASNTGGAGQETQYF.

The CDR3 loop reads CASSDYPGTRLYF. DNA for the CDR3: TGTGCCAGCAGTGACTACCCCGGGACTAGGTTGTATTTT. V is TRBV6-4 and J is TRBJ2-3; 8 bases are shared with TRBD2. V shed 1 base and J 14 bases; nucleotides not matched to a gene: 8. The CDR3 spans 13 residues. The germline CDR1 and CDR2 sequences are MRHNA and SNTAGT.

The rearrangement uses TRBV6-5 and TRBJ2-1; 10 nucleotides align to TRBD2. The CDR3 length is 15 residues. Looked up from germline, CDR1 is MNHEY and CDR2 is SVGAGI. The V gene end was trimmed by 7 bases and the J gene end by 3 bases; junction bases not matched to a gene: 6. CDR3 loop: CASTAASGGYNEQFF. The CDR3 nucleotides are TGTGCCAGCACGGCGGCTAGCGGGGGCTACAATGAGCAGTTCTTC.

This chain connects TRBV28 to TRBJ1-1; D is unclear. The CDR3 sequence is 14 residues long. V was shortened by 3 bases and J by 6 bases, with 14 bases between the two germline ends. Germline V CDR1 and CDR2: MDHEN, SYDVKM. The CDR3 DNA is TGTGCCAGCAGTTTTTATATTGGCGGTGCTGAAGCTTTCTTT. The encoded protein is CASSFYIGGAEAFF.

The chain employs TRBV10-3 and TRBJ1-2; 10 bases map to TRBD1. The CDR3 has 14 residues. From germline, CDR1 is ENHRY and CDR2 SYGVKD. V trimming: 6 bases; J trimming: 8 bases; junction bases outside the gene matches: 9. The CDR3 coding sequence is TGTGCCATCAGCGCCGGGACAGGGGCTCCCGGCTACACCTTC. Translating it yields CAISAGTGAPGYTF.

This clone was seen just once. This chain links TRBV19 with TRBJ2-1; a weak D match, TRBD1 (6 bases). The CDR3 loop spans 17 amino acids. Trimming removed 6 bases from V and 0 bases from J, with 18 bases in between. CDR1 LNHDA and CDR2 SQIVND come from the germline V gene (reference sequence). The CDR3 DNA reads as TGTGCCAGTAGCACCATACCAGGGGCCAGCTCCTACAATGAGCAGTTCTTC. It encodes CASSTIPGASSYNEQFF.

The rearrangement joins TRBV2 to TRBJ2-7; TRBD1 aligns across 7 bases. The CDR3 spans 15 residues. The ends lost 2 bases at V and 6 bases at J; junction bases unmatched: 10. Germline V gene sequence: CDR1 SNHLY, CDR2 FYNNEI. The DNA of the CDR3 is TGTGCCAGCAGTGAAAGGCGACAGGGACCCTTCGAGCAGTACTTC. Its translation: CASSERRQGPFEQYF.

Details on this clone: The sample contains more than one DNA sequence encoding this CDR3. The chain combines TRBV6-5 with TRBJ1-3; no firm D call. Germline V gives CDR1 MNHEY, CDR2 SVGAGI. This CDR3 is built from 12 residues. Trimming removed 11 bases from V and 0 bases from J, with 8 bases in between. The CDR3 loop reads CASHSSGNTIYF. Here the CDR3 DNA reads TGTGCCTCTCATAGCTCTGGAAACACCATATATTTT.

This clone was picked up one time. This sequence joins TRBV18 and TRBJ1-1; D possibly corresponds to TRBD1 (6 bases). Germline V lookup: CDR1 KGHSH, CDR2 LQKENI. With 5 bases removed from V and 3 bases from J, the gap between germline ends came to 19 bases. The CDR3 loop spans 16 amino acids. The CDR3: CASSTPEGGRDTEAFF. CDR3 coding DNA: TGTGCCAGCTCAACCCCAGAGGGGGGGCGGGACACTGAAGCTTTCTTT.

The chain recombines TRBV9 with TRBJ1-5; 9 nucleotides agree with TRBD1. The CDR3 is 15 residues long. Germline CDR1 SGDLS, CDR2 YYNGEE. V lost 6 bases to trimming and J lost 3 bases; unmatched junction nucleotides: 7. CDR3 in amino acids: CASNPTGGDNQPQHF. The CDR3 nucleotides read TGTGCCAGCAACCCTACAGGGGGCGACAATCAGCCCCAGCATTTT.

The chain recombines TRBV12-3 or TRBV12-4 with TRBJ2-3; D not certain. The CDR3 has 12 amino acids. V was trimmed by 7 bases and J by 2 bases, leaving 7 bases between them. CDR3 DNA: TGTGCCAGCACCCTAGACACAGATACGCAGTATTTT. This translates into CASTLDTDTQYF.